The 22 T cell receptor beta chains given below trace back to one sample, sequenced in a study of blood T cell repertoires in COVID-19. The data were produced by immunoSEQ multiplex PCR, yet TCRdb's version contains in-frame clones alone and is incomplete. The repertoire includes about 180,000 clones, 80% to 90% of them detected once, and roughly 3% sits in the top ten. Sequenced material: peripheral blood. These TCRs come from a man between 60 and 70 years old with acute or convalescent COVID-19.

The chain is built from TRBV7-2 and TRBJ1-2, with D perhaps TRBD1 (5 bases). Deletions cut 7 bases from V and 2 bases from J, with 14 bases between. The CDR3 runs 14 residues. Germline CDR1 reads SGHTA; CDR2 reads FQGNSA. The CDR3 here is CASIPGGKNYGYTF. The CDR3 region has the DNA TGTGCCAGCATCCCCGGGGGGAAGAACTATGGCTACACCTTC.

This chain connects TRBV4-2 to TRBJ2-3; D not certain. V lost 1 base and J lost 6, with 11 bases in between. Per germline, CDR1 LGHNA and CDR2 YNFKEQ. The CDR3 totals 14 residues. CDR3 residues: CASSQGQPGDTQYF. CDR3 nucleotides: TGTGCCAGCAGCCAAGGTCAGCCCGGGGATACGCAGTATTTT.

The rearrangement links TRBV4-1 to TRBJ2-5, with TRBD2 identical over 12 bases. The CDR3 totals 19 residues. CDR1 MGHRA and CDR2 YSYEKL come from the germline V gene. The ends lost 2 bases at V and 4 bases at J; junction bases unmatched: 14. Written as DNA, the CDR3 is TGCGCCAGCAGCCAATATCTAGCGGGAGGGTCCGTAGGGGGAGAGACCCAGTACTTC. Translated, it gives CASSQYLAGGSVGGETQYF.

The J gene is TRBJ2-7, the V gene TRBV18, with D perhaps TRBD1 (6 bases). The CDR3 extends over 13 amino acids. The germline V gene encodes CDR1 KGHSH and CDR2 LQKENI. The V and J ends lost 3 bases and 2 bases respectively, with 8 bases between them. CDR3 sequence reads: CASSPDRTYEQYF. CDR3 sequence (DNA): TGTGCCAGCTCACCGGACAGAACCTACGAGCAGTACTTC.

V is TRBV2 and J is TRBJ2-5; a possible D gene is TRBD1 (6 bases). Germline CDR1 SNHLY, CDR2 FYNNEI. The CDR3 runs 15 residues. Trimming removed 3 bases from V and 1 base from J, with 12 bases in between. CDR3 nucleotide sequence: TGTGCCAGCAGTGATTCTCGAGGGGGCCAAGAGACCCAGTACTTC. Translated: CASSDSRGGQETQYF.

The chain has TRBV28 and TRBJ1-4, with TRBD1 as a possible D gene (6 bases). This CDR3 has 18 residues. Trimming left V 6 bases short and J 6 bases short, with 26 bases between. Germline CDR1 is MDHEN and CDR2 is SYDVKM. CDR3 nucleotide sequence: TGTGCCAGCAGGCTAACCCGGGGGGGCAGAAATATTGATGAAAAACTGTTTTTT. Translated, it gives CASRLTRGGRNIDEKLFF.

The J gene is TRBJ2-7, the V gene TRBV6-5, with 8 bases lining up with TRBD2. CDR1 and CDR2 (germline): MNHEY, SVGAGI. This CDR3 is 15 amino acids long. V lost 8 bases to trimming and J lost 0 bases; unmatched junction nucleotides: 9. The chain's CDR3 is CASDLLAGYSYEQYF. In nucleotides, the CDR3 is TGTGCCAGCGACCTTCTAGCGGGCTACTCCTACGAGCAGTACTTC.

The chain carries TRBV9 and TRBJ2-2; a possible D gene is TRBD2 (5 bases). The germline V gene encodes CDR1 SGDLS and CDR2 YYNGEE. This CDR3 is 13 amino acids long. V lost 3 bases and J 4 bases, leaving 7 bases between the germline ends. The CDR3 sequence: CASSGAGTGELFF. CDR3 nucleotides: TGTGCCAGCAGCGGGGCGGGCACCGGGGAGCTGTTTTTT.

The CDR3 bases are TGTGCCAGCAGCCACCGCGGTGGGAGCTCCTATAATTCACCCCTCCACTTT. This sequence encodes CASSHRGGSSYNSPLHF. The chain recombines TRBV14 with TRBJ1-6, with D unclear. Per the germline V gene, CDR1 is SGHDN and CDR2 is FVKESK. This CDR3 is built from 17 residues. The V end was cut by 3 bases, the J end by 0 bases, with 12 bases between.

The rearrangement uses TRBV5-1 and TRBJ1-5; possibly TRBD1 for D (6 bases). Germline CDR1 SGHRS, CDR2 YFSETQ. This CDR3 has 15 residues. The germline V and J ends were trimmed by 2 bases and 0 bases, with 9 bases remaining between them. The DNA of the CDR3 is TGCGCCAGCAGCTTCGGGACACATAGCAATCAGCCCCAGCATTTT. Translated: CASSFGTHSNQPQHF.

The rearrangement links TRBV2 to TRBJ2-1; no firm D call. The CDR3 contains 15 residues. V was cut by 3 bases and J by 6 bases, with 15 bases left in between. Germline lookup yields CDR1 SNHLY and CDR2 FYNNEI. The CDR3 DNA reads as TGTGCCAGCAGTGACCCCGCTGCAGGATCCAATGAGCAGTTCTTC. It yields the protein CASSDPAAGSNEQFF.

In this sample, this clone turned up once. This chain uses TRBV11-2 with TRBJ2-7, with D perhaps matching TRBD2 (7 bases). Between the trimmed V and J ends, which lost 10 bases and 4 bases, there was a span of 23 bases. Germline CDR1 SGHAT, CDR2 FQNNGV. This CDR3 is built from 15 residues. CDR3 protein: CATRGGEAGVYEQYF. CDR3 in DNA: TGTGCCACCCGTGGGGGGGAGGCAGGGGTTTACGAGCAGTACTTC.

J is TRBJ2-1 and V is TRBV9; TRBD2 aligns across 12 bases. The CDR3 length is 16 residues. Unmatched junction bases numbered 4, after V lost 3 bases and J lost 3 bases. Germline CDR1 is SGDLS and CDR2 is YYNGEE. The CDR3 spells CASSELAGGRYNEQFF. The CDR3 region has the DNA TGTGCCAGCAGCGAACTAGCGGGAGGTCGCTACAATGAGCAGTTCTTC.

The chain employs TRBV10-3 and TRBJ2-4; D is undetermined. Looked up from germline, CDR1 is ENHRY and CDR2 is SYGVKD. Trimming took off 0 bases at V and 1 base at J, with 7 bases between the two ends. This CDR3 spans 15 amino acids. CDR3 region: CAISESGAAKNIQYF. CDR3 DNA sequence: TGTGCCATCAGTGAGTCAGGAGCCGCCAAAAACATTCAGTACTTC.

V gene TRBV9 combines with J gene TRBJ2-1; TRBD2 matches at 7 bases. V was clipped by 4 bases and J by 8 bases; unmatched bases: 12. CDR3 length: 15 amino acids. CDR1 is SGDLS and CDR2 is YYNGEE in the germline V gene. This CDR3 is CASSPRGGTVDEQFF. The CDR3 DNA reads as TGTGCCAGCAGCCCACGCGGGGGAACCGTCGATGAGCAGTTCTTC.

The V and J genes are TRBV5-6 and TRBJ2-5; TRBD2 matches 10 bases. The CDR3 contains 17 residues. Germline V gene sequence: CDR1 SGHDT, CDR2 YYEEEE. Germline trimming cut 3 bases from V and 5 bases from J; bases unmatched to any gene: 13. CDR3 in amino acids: CASSSESASGRWETQYF. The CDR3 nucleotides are TGTGCCAGCAGCTCCGAGTCGGCTAGCGGGAGATGGGAGACCCAGTACTTC.

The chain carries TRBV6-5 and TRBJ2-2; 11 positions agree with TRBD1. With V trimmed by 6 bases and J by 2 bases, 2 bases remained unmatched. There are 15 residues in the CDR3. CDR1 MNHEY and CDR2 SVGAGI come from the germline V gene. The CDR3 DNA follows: TGTGCCAGCAGAGGGACAGGGGGAAACACCGGGGAGCTGTTTTTT. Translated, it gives CASRGTGGNTGELFF.

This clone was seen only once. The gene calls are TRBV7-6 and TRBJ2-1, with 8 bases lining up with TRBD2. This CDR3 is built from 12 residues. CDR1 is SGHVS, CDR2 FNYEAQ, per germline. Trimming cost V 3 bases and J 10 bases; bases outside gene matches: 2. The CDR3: CASSLSGGEQFF. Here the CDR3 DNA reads TGTGCCAGCAGCTTGAGCGGGGGAGAGCAGTTCTTC.

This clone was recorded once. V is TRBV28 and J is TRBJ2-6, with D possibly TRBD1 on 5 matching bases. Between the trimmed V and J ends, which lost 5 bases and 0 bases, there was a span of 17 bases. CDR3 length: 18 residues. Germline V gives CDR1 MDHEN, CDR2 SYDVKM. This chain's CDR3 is CASSPSKGPLSGANVLTF. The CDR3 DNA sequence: TGTGCCAGCAGTCCGTCCAAGGGGCCCCTCTCTGGGGCCAACGTCCTGACTTTC. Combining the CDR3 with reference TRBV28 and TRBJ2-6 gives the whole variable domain DVKVTQSSRYLVKRTGEKVFLECVQDMDHENMFWYRQDPGLGLRLIYFSYDVKMKEKGDIPEGYSVSREKKERFSLILESASTNQTSMYLCASSPSKGPLSGANVLTFGAGSRLTVL.

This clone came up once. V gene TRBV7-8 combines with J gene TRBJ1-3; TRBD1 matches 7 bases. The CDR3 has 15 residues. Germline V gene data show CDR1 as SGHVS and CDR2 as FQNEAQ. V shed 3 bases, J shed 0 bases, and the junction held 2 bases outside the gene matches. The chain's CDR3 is CASSLTGSSGNTIYF. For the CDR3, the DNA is TGTGCCAGCAGCTTGACAGGGAGCTCTGGAAACACCATATATTTT. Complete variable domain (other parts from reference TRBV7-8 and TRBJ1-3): GAGVSQSPRYKVAKRGQDVALRCDPISGHVSLFWYQQALGQGPEFLTYFQNEAQLDKSGLPSDRFFAERPEGSVSTLKIQRTQQEDSAVYLCASSLTGSSGNTIYFGEGSWLTVV.

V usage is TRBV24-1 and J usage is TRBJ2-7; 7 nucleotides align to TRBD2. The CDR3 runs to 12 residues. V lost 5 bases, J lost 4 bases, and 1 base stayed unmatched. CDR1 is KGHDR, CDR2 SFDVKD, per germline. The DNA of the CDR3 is TGTGCCACCAGTGCGGGGGGATACGAGCAGTACTTC. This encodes CATSAGGYEQYF.

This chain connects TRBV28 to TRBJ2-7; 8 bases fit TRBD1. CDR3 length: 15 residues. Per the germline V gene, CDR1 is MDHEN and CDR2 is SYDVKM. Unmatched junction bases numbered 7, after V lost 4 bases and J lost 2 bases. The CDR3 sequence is CASSSPGGPTYEQYF. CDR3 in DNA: TGTGCCAGCAGTTCACCAGGGGGCCCCACCTACGAGCAGTACTTC.